These 3 T cell receptor beta chains came from one sample sequenced in a study of T cells after yellow fever vaccination. A single record per CDR3 protein comes from TCRdb applying MiXCR to the 5' RACE reads. The sample consists of a few hundred thousand distinct CDR3 sequences, around 4.5% of them appearing once. The starting material was PBMCs, obtained 15 days after the yellow fever booster vaccination. Receptors originate from a man aged 18 to 29 who received the YFV17D yellow fever vaccine.

This clonotype was found many times. The chain employs TRBV7-9 and TRBJ2-5; D is possibly TRBD2 (6 bases). The CDR3 length is 14 residues. Trimming removed 3 bases at V and 5 bases at J, with 13 bases between. Germline values: CDR1 SEHNR, CDR2 FQNEAQ (reference sequence). The CDR3 loop is CASSFVGGGETQYF. The DNA of the CDR3 is TGTGCCAGCAGCTTCGTCGGGGGTGGCGAGACCCAGTACTTC.

This clonotype was recorded many times. The rearrangement joins TRBV29-1 to TRBJ2-2; a possible D gene is TRBD1 (5 bases). Trimming removed 7 bases from V and 5 bases from J, with 11 bases in between. Per germline, CDR1 SQVTM and CDR2 ANQGSEA. This CDR3 contains 12 residues. CDR3 sequence: CSAPAGTGELFF. CDR3 in DNA: TGCAGCGCTCCCGCAGGGACCGGGGAGCTGTTTTTT.

This clonotype occurred a few times. This chain links TRBV4-2 with TRBJ2-7; D is ambiguous. Trimming took 4 bases from V and 3 from J, leaving 10 bases between them. The germline V gene has CDR1 LGHNA and CDR2 YNFKEQ. The CDR3 covers 13 residues. CDR3 region: CASSPTPNYEQYF. The CDR3, as DNA: TGTGCCAGCAGCCCGACACCTAACTACGAGCAGTACTTC.